The clone carrying this T cell receptor (beta chain) has ten or more counts. Its antigen is unidentified. V lost 1 base to trimming and J lost 1 base; unmatched junction nucleotides: 3. Germline V lookup: CDR1 KGHSH, CDR2 LQKENI. The CDR3 is 15 residues long. The source of the sample is a study of T cells in Graves' hyperthyroidism and ophthalmopathy. Stable disease denoted Graves' hyperthyroidism without ophthalmopathy progression within 18 months. Whole-study findings and limits: Clonotypes that were expanded in thyroid above 0.001 mostly appeared in blood too.

TCR beta CDR3 sequences were amplified from RNA transcripts. HTBI primers were used for first-round RT-PCR of the TCR CDR3. One entry per CDR3 protein, called by TCRdb with MiXCR from the multiplex PCR reads. The sample contains more than 150,000 distinct CDR3 sequences, over 15% of which appear only once. The rearrangement links TRBV18 to TRBJ1-1; 7 positions match TRBD1. This TCR was recovered from a woman aged 45-65 years with Graves' hyperthyroidism. Sequencing used blood. Here the CDR3 reads CASSPRGTENTEAFF. The CDR3 bases are TGTGCCAGCTCACCACGTGGGACAGAGAACACTGAAGCTTTCTTT.